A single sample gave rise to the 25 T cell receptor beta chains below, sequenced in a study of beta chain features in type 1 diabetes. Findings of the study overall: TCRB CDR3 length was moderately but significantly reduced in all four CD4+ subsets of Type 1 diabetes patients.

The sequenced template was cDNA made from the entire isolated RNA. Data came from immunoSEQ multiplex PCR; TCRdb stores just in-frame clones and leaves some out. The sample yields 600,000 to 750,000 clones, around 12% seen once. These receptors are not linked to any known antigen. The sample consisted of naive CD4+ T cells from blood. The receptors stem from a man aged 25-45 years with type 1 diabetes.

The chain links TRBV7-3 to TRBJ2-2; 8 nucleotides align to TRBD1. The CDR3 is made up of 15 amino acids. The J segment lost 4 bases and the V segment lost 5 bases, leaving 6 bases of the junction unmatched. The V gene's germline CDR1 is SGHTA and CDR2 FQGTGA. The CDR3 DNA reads TGTGCCAGCAGCACTACACAGGGGGTCACCGGGGAGCTGTTTTTT. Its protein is CASSTTQGVTGELFF. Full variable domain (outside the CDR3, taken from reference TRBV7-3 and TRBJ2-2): GAGVSQTPSNKVTEKGKYVELRCDPISGHTALYWYRQSLGQGPEFLIYFQGTGAADDSGLPNDRFFAVRPEGSVSTLKIQRTERGDSAVYLCASSTTQGVTGELFFGEGSRLTVL.

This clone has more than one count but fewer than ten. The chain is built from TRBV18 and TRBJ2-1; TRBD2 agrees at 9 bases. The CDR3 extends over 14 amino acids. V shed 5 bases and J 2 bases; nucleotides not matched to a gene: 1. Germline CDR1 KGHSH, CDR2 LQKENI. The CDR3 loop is CASSSSGAYNEQFF. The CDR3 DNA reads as TGTGCCAGCTCATCTAGCGGGGCCTACAATGAGCAGTTCTTC.

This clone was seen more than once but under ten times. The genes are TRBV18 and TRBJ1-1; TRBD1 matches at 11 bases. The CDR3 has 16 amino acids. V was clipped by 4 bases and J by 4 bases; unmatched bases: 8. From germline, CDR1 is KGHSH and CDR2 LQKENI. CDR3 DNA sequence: TGTGCCAGCTCACTACTAGGACAGGGGGCGCGCACTGAAGCTTTCTTT. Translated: CASSLLGQGARTEAFF.

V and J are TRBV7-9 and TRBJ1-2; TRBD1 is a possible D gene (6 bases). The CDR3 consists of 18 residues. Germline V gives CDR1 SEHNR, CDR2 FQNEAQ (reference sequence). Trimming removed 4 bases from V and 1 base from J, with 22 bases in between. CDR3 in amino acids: CASSSFAGAKPLNYGYTF. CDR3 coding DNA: TGTGCCAGCAGCTCCTTCGCGGGGGCGAAACCCCTTAACTATGGCTACACCTTC.

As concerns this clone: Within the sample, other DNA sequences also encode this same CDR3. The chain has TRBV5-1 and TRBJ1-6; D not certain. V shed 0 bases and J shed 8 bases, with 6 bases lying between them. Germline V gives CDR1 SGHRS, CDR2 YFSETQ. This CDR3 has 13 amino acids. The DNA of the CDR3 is TGCGCCAGCAGCTTGGCTGGAGATTCACCCCTCCACTTT. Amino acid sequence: CASSLAGDSPLHF. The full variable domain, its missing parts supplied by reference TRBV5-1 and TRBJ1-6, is KAGVTQTPRYLIKTRGQQVTLSCSPISGHRSVSWYQQTPGQGLQFLFEYFSETQRNKGNFPGRFSGRQFSNSRSEMNVSTLELGDSALYLCASSLAGDSPLHFGNGTRLTVT.

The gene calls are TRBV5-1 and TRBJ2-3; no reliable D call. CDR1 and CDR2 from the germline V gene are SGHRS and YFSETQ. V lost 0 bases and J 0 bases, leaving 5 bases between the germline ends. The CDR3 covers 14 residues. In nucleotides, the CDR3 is TGCGCCAGCAGCTTGGCCGCGAGCACAGATACGCAGTATTTT. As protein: CASSLAASTDTQYF.

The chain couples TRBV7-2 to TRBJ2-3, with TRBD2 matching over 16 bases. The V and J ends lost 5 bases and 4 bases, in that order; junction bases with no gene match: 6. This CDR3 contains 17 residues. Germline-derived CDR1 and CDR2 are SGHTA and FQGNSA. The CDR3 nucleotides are TGTGCCAGCAGCCCGGGACTAGCGGGGGGGAGAGCAGATACGCAGTATTTT. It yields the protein CASSPGLAGGRADTQYF.

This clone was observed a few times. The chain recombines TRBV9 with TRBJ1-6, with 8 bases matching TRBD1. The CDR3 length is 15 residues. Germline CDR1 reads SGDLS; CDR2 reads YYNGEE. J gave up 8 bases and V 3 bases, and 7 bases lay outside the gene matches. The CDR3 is CASSARGQADSPLHF. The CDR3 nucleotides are TGTGCCAGCAGCGCGAGGGGACAGGCAGATTCACCCCTCCACTTT.

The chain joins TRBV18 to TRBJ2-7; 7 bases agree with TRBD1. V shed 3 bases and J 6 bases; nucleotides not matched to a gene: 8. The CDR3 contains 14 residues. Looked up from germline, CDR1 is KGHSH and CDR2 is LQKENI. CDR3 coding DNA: TGTGCCAGCTCACCCGGGACAGAAGGGCTCGAGCAGTACTTC. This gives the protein CASSPGTEGLEQYF.

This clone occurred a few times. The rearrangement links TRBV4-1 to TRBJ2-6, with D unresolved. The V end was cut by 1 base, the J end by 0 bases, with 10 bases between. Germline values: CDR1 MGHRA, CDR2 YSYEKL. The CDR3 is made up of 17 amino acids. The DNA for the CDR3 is TGCGCCAGCAGCCAAGGAAGTCAGGACTCTGGGGCCAACGTCCTGACTTTC. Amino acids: CASSQGSQDSGANVLTF.

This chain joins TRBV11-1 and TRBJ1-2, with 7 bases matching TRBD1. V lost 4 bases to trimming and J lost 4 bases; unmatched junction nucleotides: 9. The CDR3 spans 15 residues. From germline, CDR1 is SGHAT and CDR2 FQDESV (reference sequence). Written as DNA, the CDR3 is TGTGCCAGCAGCTGGGGACAGAGTAACGTCTATGGCTACACCTTC. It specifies CASSWGQSNVYGYTF.

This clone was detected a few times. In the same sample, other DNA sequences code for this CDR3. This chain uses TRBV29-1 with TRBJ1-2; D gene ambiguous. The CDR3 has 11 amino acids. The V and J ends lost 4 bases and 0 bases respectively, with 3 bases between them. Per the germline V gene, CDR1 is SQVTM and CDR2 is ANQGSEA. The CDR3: CSVGSNYGYTF. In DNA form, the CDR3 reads TGCAGCGTTGGATCTAACTATGGCTACACCTTC. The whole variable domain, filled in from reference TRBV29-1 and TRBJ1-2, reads SAVISQKPSRDICQRGTSLTIQCQVDSQVTMMFWYRQQPGQSLTLIATANQGSEATYESGFVIDKFPISRPNLTFSTLTVSNMSPEDSSIYLCSVGSNYGYTFGSGTRLTVV.

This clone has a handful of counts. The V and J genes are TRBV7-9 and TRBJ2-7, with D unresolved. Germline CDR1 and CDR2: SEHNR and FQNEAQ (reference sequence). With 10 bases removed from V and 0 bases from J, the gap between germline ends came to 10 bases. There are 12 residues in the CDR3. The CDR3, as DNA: TGTGCCACCGGCCAAGCCTCCTACGAGCAGTACTTC. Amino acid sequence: CATGQASYEQYF.

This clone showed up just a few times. The CDR3 sequence is CASSIEGATDTQYF. In DNA form, the CDR3 reads TGTGCCAGTAGTATTGAGGGGGCAACAGATACGCAGTATTTT. This chain links TRBV19 with TRBJ2-3; 7 nucleotides align to TRBD1. CDR3 length: 14 amino acids. The junction had 3 bases not matched to a gene; V was cut back by 3 bases and J by 3 bases. The germline CDR1 and CDR2 sequences are LNHDA and SQIVND (reference sequence).

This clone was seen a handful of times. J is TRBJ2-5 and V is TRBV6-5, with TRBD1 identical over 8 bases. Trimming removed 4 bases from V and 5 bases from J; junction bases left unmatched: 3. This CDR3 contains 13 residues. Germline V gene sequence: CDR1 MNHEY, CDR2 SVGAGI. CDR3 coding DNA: TGTGCCAGCAGTTTTTCAGGGGGCGAGACCCAGTACTTC. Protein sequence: CASSFSGGETQYF.

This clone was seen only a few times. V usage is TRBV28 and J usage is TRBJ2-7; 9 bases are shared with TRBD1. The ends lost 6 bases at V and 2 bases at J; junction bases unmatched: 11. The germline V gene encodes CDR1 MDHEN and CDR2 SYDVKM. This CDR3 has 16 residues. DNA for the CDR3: TGTGCCAGCAGAACCCCCGGGACAGGGTCGGCCTACGAGCAGTACTTC. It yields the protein CASRTPGTGSAYEQYF.

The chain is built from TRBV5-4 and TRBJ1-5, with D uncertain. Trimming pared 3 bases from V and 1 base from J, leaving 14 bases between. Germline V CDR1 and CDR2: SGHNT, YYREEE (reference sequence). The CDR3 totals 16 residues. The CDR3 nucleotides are TGTGCCAGCAGCTGGGCTCTATTAATAAGCAATCAGCCCCAGCATTTT. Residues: CASSWALLISNQPQHF.

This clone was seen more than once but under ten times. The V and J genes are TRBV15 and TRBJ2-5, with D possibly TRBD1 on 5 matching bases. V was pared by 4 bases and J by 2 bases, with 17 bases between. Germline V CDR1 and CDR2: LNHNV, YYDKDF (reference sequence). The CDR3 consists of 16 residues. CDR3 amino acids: CATSKSKGARQETQYF. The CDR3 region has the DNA TGTGCCACCAGCAAAAGCAAAGGGGCAAGGCAAGAGACCCAGTACTTC. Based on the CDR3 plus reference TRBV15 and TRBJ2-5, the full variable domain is DAMVIQNPRYQVTQFGKPVTLSCSQTLNHNVMYWYQQKSSQAPKLLFHYYDKDFNNEADTPDNFQSRRPNTSFCFLDIRSPGLGDTAMYLCATSKSKGARQETQYFGPGTRLLVL.

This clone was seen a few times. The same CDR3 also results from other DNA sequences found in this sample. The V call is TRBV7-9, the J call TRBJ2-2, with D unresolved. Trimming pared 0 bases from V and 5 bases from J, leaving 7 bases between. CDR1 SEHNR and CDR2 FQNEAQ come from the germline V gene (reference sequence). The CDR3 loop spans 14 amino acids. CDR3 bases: TGTGCCAGCAGCTTAGCAGGGAATACCGGGGAGCTGTTTTTT. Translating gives CASSLAGNTGELFF.

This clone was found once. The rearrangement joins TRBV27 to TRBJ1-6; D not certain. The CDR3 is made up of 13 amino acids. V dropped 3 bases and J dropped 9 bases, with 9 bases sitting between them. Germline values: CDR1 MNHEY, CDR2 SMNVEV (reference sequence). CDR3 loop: CASSFFLASPLHF. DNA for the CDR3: TGTGCCAGCAGTTTTTTCTTGGCTTCACCCCTCCACTTT.

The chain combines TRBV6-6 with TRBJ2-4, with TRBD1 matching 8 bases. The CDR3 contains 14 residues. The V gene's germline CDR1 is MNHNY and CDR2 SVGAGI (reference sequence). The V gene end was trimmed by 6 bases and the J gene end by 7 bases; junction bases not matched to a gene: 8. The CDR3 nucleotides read TGTGCCAGCAGGATCGACAGGGGACGGAACATTCAGTACTTC. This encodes CASRIDRGRNIQYF.

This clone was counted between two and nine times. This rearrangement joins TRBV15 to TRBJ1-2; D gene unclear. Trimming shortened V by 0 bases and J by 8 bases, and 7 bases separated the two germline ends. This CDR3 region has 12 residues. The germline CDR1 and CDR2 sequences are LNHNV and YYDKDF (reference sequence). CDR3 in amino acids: CATSREGWGYTF. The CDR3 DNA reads TGTGCCACCAGCAGAGAAGGCTGGGGCTACACCTTC.

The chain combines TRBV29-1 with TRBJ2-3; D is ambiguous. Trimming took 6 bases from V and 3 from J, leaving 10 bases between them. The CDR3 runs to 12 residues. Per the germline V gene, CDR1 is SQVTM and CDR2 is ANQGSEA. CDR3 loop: CSVFKGTDTQYF. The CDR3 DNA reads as TGCAGCGTATTTAAGGGTACAGATACGCAGTATTTT.

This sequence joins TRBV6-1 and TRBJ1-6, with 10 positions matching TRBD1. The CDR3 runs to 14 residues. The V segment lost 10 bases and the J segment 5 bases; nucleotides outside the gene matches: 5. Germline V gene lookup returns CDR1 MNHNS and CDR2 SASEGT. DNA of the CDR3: TGTGCCACCAACGGACAGGGGGATAATTCACCCCTCCACTTT. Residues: CATNGQGDNSPLHF.

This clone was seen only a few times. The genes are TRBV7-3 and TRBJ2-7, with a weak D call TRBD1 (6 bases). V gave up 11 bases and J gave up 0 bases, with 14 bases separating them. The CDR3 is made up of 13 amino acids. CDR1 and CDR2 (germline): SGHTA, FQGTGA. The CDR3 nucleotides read TGTGCCGCCTACAGGGAGACCTCCTACGAGCAGTACTTC. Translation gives CAAYRETSYEQYF.